The following is a TCR beta chain sequence with its context. This clonotype was seen repeatedly, ten times or more. Its antigen is still unknown. Nothing much larger sits one base from this clone, and base qualities are not available. The TCR beta CDR3 regions were amplified from RNA transcripts. For the first round of RT-PCR on the TCR CDR3, the HTBI primer set was used together with the Qiagen OneStep RT-PCR kit. Libraries were constructed in a second round of multiplex PCR, after which size selection and purification were performed. Sequencing of the libraries was done on an Illumina HiSeq2000 using paired-end 100 bp reads. Under the source paper's analysis protocol: Raw data were processed with SOAPnuke, discarding reads with adapters, uncalled bases, mean Phred below 15, or no exact constant-primer or identifier match. High-quality paired reads were merged with COPE v1.2.5, and unique nucleotide sequences were defined as clonotypes. MiTCR v1.1 was used to align the clonotypes against IMGT TRBV, TRBD and TRBJ reference segments. Only V-J combinations with frequency above 0.0001, covering about 99% of repertoires, were analysed. The TCS score was defined as F50 (clonal expansion) divided by E x V (chaos), with BLOSUM62-based TCRdist calculated between CDR3 peptides within each V-J. Welch's t-statistics and random forest reduced 450 to 600 V-J features to some 14, which were used in a naive Bayes classifier (R e1071). TCRdb itself trimmed the public reads at Q25 with fastp, ran MiXCR and retained productive beta chains. Rows with one shared CDR3 protein collapse into an entry with the most common genes and DNA. These V and J calls derive from TCRdb rather than the authors' analysis. This sample gives fewer than 900,000 distinct CDR3 sequences in total; 18% of them show up just once. The ten top clones hold approximately 16% of the sample.

In the germline V gene, CDR1 corresponds to SGHAT and CDR2 to FQNNGV. Trimming takes 5 bases from V and 2 bases from J, and the germline ends sit 14 bases apart. Spanning cysteine to phenylalanine, the CDR3 consists of 15 amino acids. This entry keeps only the CDR3 DNA: 45 bases, framed from base 1. This sample stems from a study of T cells in Graves' hyperthyroidism and ophthalmopathy (dated by TCRdb to between 2018 and 2021). Context from the whole study: Peripheral blood samples were taken at the time of initial diagnosis, prior to any treatment. TCR V-J signatures able to tell the groups apart were searched for in a discovery cohort of approximately 95 patients, of whom more than 40 had Graves' ophthalmopathy and roughly 57 had stable Graves' hyperthyroidism. Prospective prediction of ophthalmopathy was tested in an independent validation cohort of 18 to 20 hyperthyroidism patients and roughly 16 patients who later progressed to ophthalmopathy. The 75 to 100 discovery patients were randomly divided into training and test sets at a 7:3 ratio. In addition, the study compared T-cell repertoires in thyroid tissue and in blood from six Graves' hyperthyroidism patients. Following sampling, methimazole starting at 30 mg daily was given to hyperthyroidism patients, and high-dose intravenous methylprednisolone was given to ophthalmopathy patients. The paper reports TCR Vbeta CDR3 sequencing of over 120 peripheral blood samples: 43 ophthalmopathy, fewer than 85 hyperthyroidism and 17 progressor patients. Points the paper makes about the study in general: No statistical method was used to fix the sample size in advance, and group allocation was not hidden from the investigators. A model built on a 13 V-J signature distinguished ophthalmopathy from stable hyperthyroidism, reaching 85% to 90% sensitivity and 81.08% specificity in cross-validation and 80%/75% in testing. Most expanded thyroid clonotypes (frequency above 0.001) were also found in blood, which suggests that blood repertoires may mirror thyroid immune responses. In validation, the model predicted progression to ophthalmopathy with around 71% sensitivity and roughly 72% specificity, a median of around six months before onset.

Hyperthyroidism patients were aged 18 to 65 years and newly diagnosed, with disease duration of less than 2 months. Any patient with an uncontrolled infection, another autoimmune disease, pregnancy or lactation was excluded. Diagnoses were established on the basis of clinical symptoms, serum thyroxine and TRAb, thyroid ultrasound, and orbital computed tomography. Blood from progressor patients was drawn when they were first diagnosed with hyperthyroidism, before any ophthalmopathy symptoms appeared. PBMCs were isolated from 7.5 to 10 ml of fresh peripheral blood by Ficoll-Paque density gradient centrifugation. Progressor patients were initially diagnosed with Graves' hyperthyroidism and developed ophthalmopathy during follow-up. Total RNA was extracted using Trizol reagent, and RNA quality was assessed on an Agilent 2100 Bioanalyzer.

The sequence joins TRBV11-2 to TRBJ2-3; TRBD2 is perhaps the D gene, given 6 matching bases. The source material was blood. The source of this sequence is a woman aged 45-59 years with Graves' hyperthyroidism that later progressed to Graves' ophthalmopathy. The DNA sequence is TGTGCCAGCAGCCTATTGGGGGGAAACACAGATACGCAGTATTTT. Its translation is CASSLLGGNTDTQYF. When the CDR3 is completed using the reference TRBV11-2 and TRBJ2-3 genes on either side, the full variable domain is EAGVAQSPRYKIIEKRQSVAFWCNPISGHATLYWYQQILGQGPKLLIQFQNNGVVDDSQLPKDRFSAERLKGVDSTLKIQPAKLEDSAVYLCASSLLGGNTDTQYFGPGTRLTVL.